This TCR beta chain was obtained from a study of read filtering for tumor transcriptome and immune sequencing. Study context: Patients were about 18 male and some 13 female, mean age about 65 years, range roughly 45 to 85. TCR-mapped reads were about 4 to 11 million with IR-seq versus roughly 75 to 1,400 with RNA-seq.

Molecular barcoded adaptors covering alpha/delta and beta/gamma chains were used on around 400 ng RNA. A single record per CDR3 protein comes from TCRdb applying MiXCR to the reads. The profile shows roughly 82,000 distinct CDR3 sequences, roughly 12% of them singletons. This clonotype has a count of ten or more. This sequence originates from a donor at least 40 years old with multiple myeloma. Sequenced material: a population of CD138-negative cells sorted from bone marrow.

The CDR3 bases are TGTGCCAGCAGTTTAACTGGGGAACAGGGATCCTACGAGCAGTACTTC. Protein product: CASSLTGEQGSYEQYF. V gene TRBV12-3 or TRBV12-4 combines with J gene TRBJ2-7, with a possible D match to TRBD1 (6 bases). This CDR3 spans 16 amino acids. V lost 2 bases, J lost 1 base, and 15 bases lay in between.